This TCR beta chain was sequenced during a study of identical twins. General study findings and limits: Weaker excess sharing between twins was seen in beta out-of-frame sequences. The conclusions drew on cross-sectional statistical analysis instead of tracking the same donors.

The V end was cut by 2 bases, the J end by 4 bases, with 8 bases between. The CDR3 sequence is 13 residues long. The germline V gene has CDR1 MNHNY and CDR2 SVGAGI (reference sequence). In regard to this clonotype: The antigen remains unidentified.

TCRdb reprocessed the 5' RACE reads with MiXCR, giving one entry per CDR3 protein. The sample includes fewer than 250,000 distinct CDR3 sequences, around 6.6% of them seen just once. These sequences were also reported in another study, on yellow fever vaccine responses in identical twins.

The chain employs TRBV6-6 and TRBJ1-2; no clear D. This clonotype was sampled from a young woman in good health. The material sequenced was memory (CD45RO+) T cells sorted from blood. The CDR3 DNA sequence: TGTGCCAGCAGTTACGAGGGAACCTATGGCTACACCTTC. Its translation is CASSYEGTYGYTF.